A selection of T cell receptor beta chains follows, all from one sample in a study of blood T cell repertoires in COVID-19. TCRdb's table, derived via immunoSEQ multiplex PCR, lists solely in-frame clones and lacks some. Here the sample spans 85,000 to 100,000 clones, 75% to 90% being singletons. Sequenced input: peripheral blood. The receptors shown here come from a man between 60 and 75 years old with acute or convalescent COVID-19. Each CDR3 is given with its conserved first and last residue. D genes are given only for firm matches. Only part of the rows carry a size: once, few, many, or a class if the clone is expanded.

j_gene | v_gene | abundance | d_gene | CDR3aa | CDR3nt
TRBJ1-5 | TRBV5-4 | NA | NA | CASSSLTVGLTGSNQPQHF | TGTGCCAGCAGCTCGTTAACTGTAGGCTTGACAGGTAGCAATCAGCCCCAGCATTTT
TRBJ2-3 | TRBV5-1 | NA | TRBD2 | CASSLVGGSGSGADTQYF | TGCGCCAGCAGCTTGGTTGGGGGTAGCGGGAGTGGAGCAGATACGCAGTATTTT
TRBJ2-7 | TRBV7-8 | NA | TRBD2 | CASSSRLAGVSEQYF | TGTGCCAGCAGCTCGAGACTAGCGGGAGTTAGCGAGCAGTACTTC
TRBJ2-2 | TRBV19 | NA | TRBD1 | CASSTGGTTGELFF | TGTGCCAGTAGTACAGGGGGAACCACCGGGGAGCTGTTTTTT
TRBJ2-1 | TRBV7-2 | NA | TRBD2 | CASSSPGARGSRRNEQFF | TGTGCCAGCAGCTCCCCCGGCGCGCGGGGGAGCCGTCGGAATGAGCAGTTCTTC
TRBJ2-7 | TRBV7-2 | NA | TRBD1 | CASSLSGRRTGGFPYEQYF | TGTGCCAGCAGCTTATCGGGACGTCGGACAGGGGGTTTCCCGTACGAGCAGTACTTC
TRBJ2-5 | TRBV3-1/TRBV3-2 | NA | TRBD2 | CASSLSRERETQYF | TGTGCCAGCAGCCTGTCGCGGGAGCGGGAGACCCAGTACTTC
TRBJ1-2 | TRBV7-2 | NA | TRBD1 | CASSPGQTYGYTF | TGTGCCAGCAGCCCGGGACAGACTTATGGCTACACCTTC
TRBJ1-2 | TRBV6-6 | NA | NA | CASSPGAGTNYGYTF | TGTGCCAGCAGCCCCGGGGCAGGGACAAACTATGGCTACACCTTC
TRBJ2-3 | TRBV9 | few | TRBD2 | CASSVELAGPQYF | TGTGCCAGCAGCGTAGAATTAGCGGGGCCCCAGTATTTT
TRBJ1-1 | TRBV11-3 | NA | NA | CASSLDPGAEAFF | TGTGCCAGCAGCTTAGATCCAGGGGCTGAAGCTTTCTTT
TRBJ2-2 | TRBV19 | NA | NA | CASSTGPGHLGAIYTGELFF | TGTGCCAGTAGTACTGGCCCCGGACACCTGGGGGCTATTTACACCGGGGAGCTGTTTTTT
TRBJ2-1 | TRBV6-6 | NA | NA | CASSYSRGGRYNEQFF | TGTGCCAGCAGTTACTCAAGGGGGGGGCGTTACAATGAGCAGTTCTTC
TRBJ2-3 | TRBV7-2 | NA | TRBD1 | CASSPQGVADTQYF | TGTGCCAGCAGCCCACAGGGGGTCGCAGATACGCAGTATTTT
TRBJ2-1 | TRBV6-5 | NA | TRBD1 | CASSYGQGYDNEQFF | TGTGCCAGCAGTTACGGACAGGGGTACGACAATGAGCAGTTCTTC
TRBJ1-2 | TRBV6-6 | NA | TRBD1 | CASQGQVRGYTF | TGTGCCAGCCAAGGACAGGTTCGAGGCTACACCTTC
TRBJ2-2 | TRBV4-2 | NA | TRBD2 | CASSQDWGTSGYTGELFF | TGTGCCAGCAGCCAAGACTGGGGGACTAGCGGGTACACCGGGGAGCTGTTTTTT
TRBJ1-2 | TRBV4-1 | NA | NA | CASSQDRARRGYTF | TGCGCCAGCAGCCAAGATAGAGCTCGTCGAGGCTACACCTTC
TRBJ1-6 | TRBV10-1 | NA | TRBD1 | CASSSGTVNSPLHF | TGCGCCAGCAGTTCCGGGACAGTGAATTCACCCCTCCACTTT
TRBJ1-1 | TRBV30 | NA | NA | CAWSTGVKGEREAFF | TGTGCCTGGAGTACTGGGGTGAAGGGGGAGAGAGAAGCTTTCTTT
TRBJ2-2 | TRBV2 | NA | NA | CASSWPLAGGANTGELFF | TGTGCCAGCAGCTGGCCACTAGCTGGAGGGGCAAACACCGGGGAGCTGTTTTTT
TRBJ2-7 | TRBV28 | NA | NA | CASERGHSYEQYF | TGTGCCAGCGAACGAGGCCACTCCTACGAGCAGTACTTC
TRBJ2-5 | TRBV29-1 | NA | NA | CSVKDLQETQYF | TGCAGCGTTAAGGACTTACAAGAGACCCAGTACTTC
TRBJ2-1 | TRBV15 | NA | NA | CATSRADSNEQFF | TGTGCCACCAGCAGGGCGGACAGCAATGAGCAGTTCTTC
TRBJ2-7 | TRBV9 | few | NA | CASSVGNVPGYEQYF | TGTGCCAGCAGCGTAGGGAACGTTCCCGGGTACGAGCAGTACTTC
TRBJ1-2 | TRBV27 | NA | TRBD1 | CASSPQGTGYSGYTF | TGTGCCAGCAGTCCCCAAGGGACAGGGTATAGCGGCTACACCTTC
TRBJ1-2 | TRBV10-3 | NA | NA | CAISESDSLGSGYTF | TGTGCCATCAGTGAGTCGGACAGCCTCGGATCTGGCTACACCTTC